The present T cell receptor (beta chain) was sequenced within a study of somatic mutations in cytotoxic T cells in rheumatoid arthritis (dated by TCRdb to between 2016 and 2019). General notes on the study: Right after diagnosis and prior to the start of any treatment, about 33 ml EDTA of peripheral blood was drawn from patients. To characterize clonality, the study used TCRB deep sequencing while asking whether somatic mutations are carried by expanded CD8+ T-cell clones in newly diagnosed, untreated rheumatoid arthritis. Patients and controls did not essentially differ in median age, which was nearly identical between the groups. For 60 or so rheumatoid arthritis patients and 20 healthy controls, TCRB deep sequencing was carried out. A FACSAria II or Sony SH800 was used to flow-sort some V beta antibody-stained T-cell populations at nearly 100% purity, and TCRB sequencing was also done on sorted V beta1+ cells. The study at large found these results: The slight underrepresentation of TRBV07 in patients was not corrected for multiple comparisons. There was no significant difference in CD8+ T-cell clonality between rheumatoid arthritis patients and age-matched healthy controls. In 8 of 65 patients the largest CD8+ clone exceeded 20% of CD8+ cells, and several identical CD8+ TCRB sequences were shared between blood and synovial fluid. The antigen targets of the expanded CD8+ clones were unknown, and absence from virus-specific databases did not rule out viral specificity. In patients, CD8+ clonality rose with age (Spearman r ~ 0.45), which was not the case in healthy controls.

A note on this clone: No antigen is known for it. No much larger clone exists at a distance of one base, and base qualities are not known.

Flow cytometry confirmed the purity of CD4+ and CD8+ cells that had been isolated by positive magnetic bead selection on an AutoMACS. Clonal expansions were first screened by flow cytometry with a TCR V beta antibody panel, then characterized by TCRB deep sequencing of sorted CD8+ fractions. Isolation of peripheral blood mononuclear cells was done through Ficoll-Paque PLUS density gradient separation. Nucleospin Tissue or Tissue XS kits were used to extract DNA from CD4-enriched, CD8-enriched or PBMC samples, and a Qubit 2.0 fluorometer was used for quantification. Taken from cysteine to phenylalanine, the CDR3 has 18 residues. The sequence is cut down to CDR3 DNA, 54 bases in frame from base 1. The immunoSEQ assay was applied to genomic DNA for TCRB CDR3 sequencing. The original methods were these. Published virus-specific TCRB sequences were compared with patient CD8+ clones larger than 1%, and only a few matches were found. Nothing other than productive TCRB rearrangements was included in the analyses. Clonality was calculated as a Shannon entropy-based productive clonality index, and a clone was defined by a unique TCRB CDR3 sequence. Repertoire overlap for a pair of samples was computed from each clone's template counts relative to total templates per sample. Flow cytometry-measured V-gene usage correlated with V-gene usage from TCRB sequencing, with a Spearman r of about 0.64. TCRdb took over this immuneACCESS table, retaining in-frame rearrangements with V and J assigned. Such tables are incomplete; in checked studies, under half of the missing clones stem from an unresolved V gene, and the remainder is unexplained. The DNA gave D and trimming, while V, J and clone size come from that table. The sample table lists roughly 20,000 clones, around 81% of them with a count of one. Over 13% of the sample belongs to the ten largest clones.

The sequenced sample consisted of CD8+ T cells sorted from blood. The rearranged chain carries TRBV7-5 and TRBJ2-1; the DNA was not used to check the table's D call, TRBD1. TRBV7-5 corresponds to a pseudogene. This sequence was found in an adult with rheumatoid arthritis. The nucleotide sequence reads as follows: TGTGCCAGAAGCCATAGACAGGGGGAAATCGTCGGGGCCAATGAGCAGTTCTTC. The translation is CARSHRQGEIVGANEQFF.